Listed here are 26 T cell receptor beta chains from one sample, sequenced in a study of shared T cell receptors in the human thymus. Assay: immunoSEQ multiplex PCR; the TCRdb copy retains only in-frame clones and omits some. The table includes over 650,000 clones, 87% detected once. The same sample was also used in a study of human thymus T cells.

Sequencing was carried out using thymocytes. All receptors derive from a boy in the first two years of life with a congenital heart defect.

The V gene is TRBV4-1, the J gene TRBJ2-7, with 7 nucleotides matching TRBD1. Trimming at V came to 3 bases and at J to 6 bases, leaving 2 bases not matched to a gene. Looked up from germline, CDR1 is MGHRA and CDR2 is YSYEKL. The CDR3 totals 12 residues. The CDR3 DNA follows: TGCGCCAGCAGCCACACAGGGGCCGAGCAGTACTTC. It translates to CASSHTGAEQYF.

The J gene is TRBJ2-7, the V gene TRBV28, with no clear D. The CDR3 covers 13 residues. The V end was cut by 3 bases, the J end by 1 base, with 7 bases between. Germline V CDR1 and CDR2: MDHEN, SYDVKM. The CDR3 is CASSFHRSYEQYF. The CDR3 DNA reads as TGTGCCAGCAGTTTTCACAGATCCTACGAGCAGTACTTC.

The chain joins TRBV7-9 to TRBJ2-7, with no clear D. Germline lookup yields CDR1 SEHNR and CDR2 FQNEAQ (reference sequence). V was trimmed by 3 bases and J by 4 bases, leaving 7 bases between them. This CDR3 region has 12 residues. The CDR3 here is CASSFGPYEQYF. DNA for the CDR3: TGTGCCAGCAGCTTCGGTCCGTACGAGCAGTACTTC. Full variable domain (rest looked up from reference TRBV7-9 and TRBJ2-7): DTGVSQNPRHKITKRGQNVTFRCDPISEHNRLYWYRQTLGQGPEFLTYFQNEAQLEKSRLLSDRFSAERPKGSFSTLEIQRTEQGDSAMYLCASSFGPYEQYFGPGTRLTVT.

This sequence joins TRBV27 and TRBJ1-5; D is ambiguous. This CDR3 has 13 residues. Germline values: CDR1 MNHEY, CDR2 SMNVEV (reference sequence). The ends were cut back, 2 bases at V and 14 bases at J, with 16 bases in the middle. The CDR3 sequence is CASSLTRSLVKHF. In nucleotides, the CDR3 is TGTGCCAGCAGTTTAACCCGGTCTTTGGTAAAGCATTTT.

The gene calls are TRBV29-1 and TRBJ2-1; 7 positions agree with TRBD1. Losses at the gene ends were 6 bases for V and 6 bases for J; bases not matched to a gene: 20. This CDR3 is built from 17 residues. Germline loops: CDR1 SQVTM, CDR2 ANQGSEA. The CDR3 DNA reads as TGCAGCGTAGGAAGATCCGCGACAGGGAACCTCTTCAATGAGCAGTTCTTC. This translates into CSVGRSATGNLFNEQFF.

This clone appeared a single time. The chain employs TRBV9 and TRBJ2-3, with TRBD2 matching 8 bases. The length of the CDR3 is 17 residues. Germline V gene lookup returns CDR1 SGDLS and CDR2 YYNGEE. V shed 4 bases, J shed 4 bases, and the junction held 14 bases outside the gene matches. The CDR3 region has the DNA TGTGCCAGCAGCCCCTTCCCGGGGGGGCTTAGCGCAGATACGCAGTATTTT. The encoded protein is CASSPFPGGLSADTQYF.

J is TRBJ2-4 and V is TRBV9; tentatively, D is TRBD1 (6 bases). Trimming stripped 4 bases from V and 0 bases from J, with 11 bases between. Germline lookup yields CDR1 SGDLS and CDR2 YYNGEE. The CDR3 spans 15 residues. The CDR3 is CASSPQGLAKNIQYF. CDR3 DNA: TGTGCCAGCAGCCCTCAGGGGTTAGCCAAAAACATTCAGTACTTC.

The genes are TRBV30 and TRBJ1-4; maybe TRBD1 (5 bases). Trimming stripped 4 bases from V and 7 bases from J, with 16 bases between. This CDR3 is 14 amino acids long. Germline loops: CDR1 GTSNPN, CDR2 SVGIG (reference sequence). CDR3 region: CAWNSGFVGEKLFF. Written as DNA, the CDR3 is TGTGCCTGGAACTCAGGGTTTGTAGGTGAAAAACTGTTTTTT. The complete variable domain, with remaining parts taken from reference TRBV30 and TRBJ1-4, reads SQTIHQWPATLVQPVGSPLSLECTVEGTSNPNLYWYRQAAGRGLQLLFYSVGIGQISSEVPQNLSASRPQDRQFILSSKKLLLSDSGFYLCAWNSGFVGEKLFFGSGTQLSVL.

This chain uses TRBV6-4 with TRBJ2-3; the match to TRBD2 covers 11 bases. With V trimmed by 0 bases and J by 5 bases, 7 bases remained unmatched. CDR3 length equals 17 residues. Per the germline V gene, CDR1 is MRHNA and CDR2 is SNTAGT. CDR3 DNA: TGTGCCAGCAGTGACTCCTTAGCGGGAGGGCCCGGAGATACGCAGTATTTT. Translated, it gives CASSDSLAGGPGDTQYF.

The V gene is TRBV19, the J gene TRBJ2-2, with TRBD2 identical over 11 bases. With 4 bases clipped from V and 7 bases from J, the junction kept 5 bases outside the gene matches. The CDR3 length is 15 residues. Germline V gene lookup returns CDR1 LNHDA and CDR2 SQIVND (reference sequence). CDR3 sequence (DNA): TGTGCCAGTAGTACAAGGACTAGCGGGTACGGGGAGCTGTTTTTT. Its translation: CASSTRTSGYGELFF.

This chain joins TRBV18 and TRBJ2-7; 9 bases line up with TRBD2. Germline V gene data show CDR1 as KGHSH and CDR2 as LQKENI. The CDR3 runs to 14 residues. Trimming took 6 bases from V and 2 from J; bases not matched to a gene: 5. The CDR3 nucleotides are TGTGCCAGCTCGCGGGGGGGAATTACCTACGAGCAGTACTTC. Protein: CASSRGGITYEQYF.

The J gene is TRBJ2-1, the V gene TRBV28; 13 nucleotides align to TRBD2. The trim removed 5 bases at V and 7 bases at J, leaving 11 bases unmatched. Germline loops: CDR1 MDHEN, CDR2 SYDVKM. This CDR3 is 17 amino acids long. The CDR3, as DNA: TGTGCCAGCAGTCCGCCGGGACTAGCGGGAATATGGAATGAGCAGTTCTTC. Residues: CASSPPGLAGIWNEQFF.

The CDR3 nucleotides read TGCGCCAGCAGCCCAGCGGTGGTTGACGACACTGAAGCTTTCTTT. It yields the protein CASSPAVVDDTEAFF. The chain recombines TRBV4-3 with TRBJ1-1; D call uncertain. CDR1 LGHNA and CDR2 YSLEER come from the germline V gene. This CDR3 region has 15 residues. The ends were cut back, 4 bases at V and 3 bases at J, with 15 bases in the middle.

CDR3 DNA sequence: TGTGCCAGCAGCCCCGGGACTAGGGTTACCTACGAGCAGTACTTC. Its translation is CASSPGTRVTYEQYF. The chain couples TRBV5-8 to TRBJ2-7, with 8 bases fitting TRBD2. CDR1 is SGHTS, CDR2 YDEGEE, per germline. J lost 2 bases, V lost 4 bases, and 8 bases had no gene match. The CDR3 has 15 amino acids.

The chain combines TRBV7-3 with TRBJ2-7; the D gene is possibly TRBD1 (7 bases). There are 14 residues in the CDR3. Trimming left V 5 bases short and J 4 bases short, with 15 bases between. From germline, CDR1 is SGHTA and CDR2 FQGTGA. The CDR3 bases are TGTGCCAGCAGCCGTCAGGGGGGCGGGTACGAGCAGTACTTC. Protein sequence: CASSRQGGGYEQYF.

This rearrangement joins TRBV4-1 to TRBJ2-7; D possibly corresponds to TRBD2 (5 bases). Trimming pared 0 bases from V and 6 bases from J, leaving 12 bases between. CDR1 and CDR2 from the germline V gene are MGHRA and YSYEKL. This CDR3 is built from 14 residues. CDR3 region: CASSQDSRDGEQYF. For the CDR3, the DNA is TGCGCCAGCAGCCAAGATTCGAGGGATGGCGAGCAGTACTTC.

J is TRBJ2-7 and V is TRBV28; TRBD1 matches 11 bases. Germline loops: CDR1 MDHEN, CDR2 SYDVKM. V gave up 5 bases and J gave up 7 bases; unmatched junction bases: 13. The CDR3 has 16 amino acids. The CDR3 reads CASSISPGQGGREQYF. The CDR3, as DNA: TGTGCCAGCAGTATCTCCCCGGGACAGGGGGGCCGGGAGCAGTACTTC.

J is TRBJ1-5 and V is TRBV5-5, with 7 bases fitting TRBD1. Unmatched junction bases numbered 14, after V lost 5 bases and J lost 0 bases. Germline CDR1 reads SGHKS; CDR2 reads YYEKEE (reference sequence). The CDR3 spans 18 residues. The CDR3 loop is CASSSTGNTLYSNQPQHF. The DNA of the CDR3 is TGTGCCAGCAGTTCGACAGGGAATACTCTATATAGCAATCAGCCCCAGCATTTT.

The V and J genes are TRBV18 and TRBJ2-7; D unclear. V was shortened by 6 bases and J by 2 bases, with 14 bases between the two germline ends. The CDR3 is 14 amino acids. Germline CDR1 reads KGHSH; CDR2 reads LQKENI. As DNA, the CDR3 is TGTGCCAGCTCCCCCGGGTCTCATACCTACGAGCAGTACTTC. The encoded protein is CASSPGSHTYEQYF.

CDR3 sequence reads: CASSPWTEETQYF. The CDR3 nucleotides read TGCGCCAGCAGTCCTTGGACAGAAGAGACCCAGTACTTC. The chain employs TRBV23-1 and TRBJ2-5, with D perhaps matching TRBD1 (6 bases). TRBV23-1 is sorted into the ORF group, with uncertain function. The ends were cut back, 4 bases at V and 3 bases at J, with 9 bases in the middle. The length of the CDR3 is 13 residues.

The chain recombines TRBV6-1 with TRBJ2-3; TRBD2 matches at 11 bases. The ends lost 4 bases at V and 2 bases at J; junction bases unmatched: 2. This CDR3 region has 15 residues. Per germline, CDR1 MNHNS and CDR2 SASEGT. The DNA of the CDR3 is TGTGCCAGCAGTGCTAGCGGGGGGTCCACAGATACGCAGTATTTT. Translated: CASSASGGSTDTQYF.

The rearrangement joins TRBV12-5 to TRBJ2-3, with 9 bases identical to TRBD1. In germline, CDR1 is LGHNT, CDR2 FRNRAP. V lost 0 bases to trimming and J lost 3 bases; unmatched junction nucleotides: 7. The CDR3 spans 17 residues. The CDR3 DNA sequence: TGTGCTAGTGGTTTGGTACGTGGGACAGGGTGGACAGATACGCAGTATTTT. Its protein product is CASGLVRGTGWTDTQYF. The complete variable domain, with remaining parts taken from reference TRBV12-5 and TRBJ2-3, reads DARVTQTPRHKVTEMGQEVTMRCQPILGHNTVFWYRQTMMQGLELLAYFRNRAPLDDSGMPKDRFSAEMPDATLATLKIQPSEPRDSAVYFCASGLVRGTGWTDTQYFGPGTRLTVL.

V and J are TRBV28 and TRBJ2-3, with unresolved D. Germline values: CDR1 MDHEN, CDR2 SYDVKM. V gave up 8 bases and J gave up 4 bases, with 22 bases separating them. The CDR3 sequence is 16 residues long. CDR3: CASRTGWSSVPDTQYF. CDR3 DNA sequence: TGTGCCAGCCGCACCGGTTGGAGTTCGGTCCCAGATACGCAGTATTTT.

This sequence joins TRBV7-9 and TRBJ2-7; 7 nucleotides match TRBD2. Trimming took 2 bases from V and 0 from J; bases not matched to a gene: 10. The CDR3 is 17 residues long. CDR1 and CDR2 (germline): SEHNR, FQNEAQ (reference sequence). For the CDR3, the DNA is TGTGCCAGCAGCTTACGGATGAGGGGAGGGGCCTCCTACGAGCAGTACTTC. Its translation is CASSLRMRGGASYEQYF. Using reference TRBV7-9 and TRBJ2-7 for the parts outside the CDR3, the full variable domain is DTGVSQNPRHKITKRGQNVTFRCDPISEHNRLYWYRQTLGQGPEFLTYFQNEAQLEKSRLLSDRFSAERPKGSFSTLEIQRTEQGDSAMYLCASSLRMRGGASYEQYFGPGTRLTVT.

The count of this clone is one. The genes are TRBV5-1 and TRBJ2-5; a possible D gene is TRBD1 (5 bases). This CDR3 comprises 15 residues. V was trimmed by 6 bases and J by 0 bases, leaving 15 bases between them. CDR1 is SGHRS, CDR2 YFSETQ, per germline. This chain's CDR3 is CASNTLTAHQETQYF. CDR3 nucleotides: TGCGCCAGCAACACATTGACAGCACACCAAGAGACCCAGTACTTC.

For the CDR3, the DNA is TGTGCCAGTAGTTCCGCGGGAGGAAATGATACGCAGTATTTT. It codes for CASSSAGGNDTQYF. The chain uses TRBV19 and TRBJ2-3; 8 nucleotides line up with TRBD2. Looked up from germline, CDR1 is LNHDA and CDR2 is SQIVND (reference sequence). Trimming cost V 5 bases and J 6 bases; bases outside gene matches: 7. The CDR3 sequence is 14 residues long.